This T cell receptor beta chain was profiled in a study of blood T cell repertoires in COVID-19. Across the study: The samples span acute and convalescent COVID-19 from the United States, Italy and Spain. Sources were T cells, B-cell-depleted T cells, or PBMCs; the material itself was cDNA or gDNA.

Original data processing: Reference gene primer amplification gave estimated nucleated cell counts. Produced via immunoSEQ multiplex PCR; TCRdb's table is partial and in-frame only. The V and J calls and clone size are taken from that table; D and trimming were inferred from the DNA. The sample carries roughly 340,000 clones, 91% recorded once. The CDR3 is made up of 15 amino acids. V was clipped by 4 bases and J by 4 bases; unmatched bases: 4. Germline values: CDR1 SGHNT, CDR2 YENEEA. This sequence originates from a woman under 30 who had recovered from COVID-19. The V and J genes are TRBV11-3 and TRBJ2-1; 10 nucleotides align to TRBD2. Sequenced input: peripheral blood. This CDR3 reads CASSSRTSGYNEQFF. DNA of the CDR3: TGTGCCAGCAGCTCTAGGACTAGCGGTTACAATGAGCAGTTCTTC.